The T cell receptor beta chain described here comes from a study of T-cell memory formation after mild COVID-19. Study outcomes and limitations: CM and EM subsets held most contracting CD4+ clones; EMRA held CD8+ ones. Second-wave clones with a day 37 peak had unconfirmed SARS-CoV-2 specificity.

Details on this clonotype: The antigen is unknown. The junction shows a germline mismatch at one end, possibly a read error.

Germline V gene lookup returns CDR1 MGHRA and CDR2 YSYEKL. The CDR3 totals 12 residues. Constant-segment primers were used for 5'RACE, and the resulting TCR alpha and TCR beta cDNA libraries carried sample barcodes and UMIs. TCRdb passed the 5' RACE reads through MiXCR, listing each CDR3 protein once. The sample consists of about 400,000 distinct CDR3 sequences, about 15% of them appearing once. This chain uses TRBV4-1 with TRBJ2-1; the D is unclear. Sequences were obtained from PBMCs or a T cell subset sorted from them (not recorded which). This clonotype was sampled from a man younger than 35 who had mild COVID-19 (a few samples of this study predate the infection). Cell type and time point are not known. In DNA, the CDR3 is TGCGACAGCAGCCAAGAAACAAATGAGCAGTTCTTC. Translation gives CDSSQETNEQFF.